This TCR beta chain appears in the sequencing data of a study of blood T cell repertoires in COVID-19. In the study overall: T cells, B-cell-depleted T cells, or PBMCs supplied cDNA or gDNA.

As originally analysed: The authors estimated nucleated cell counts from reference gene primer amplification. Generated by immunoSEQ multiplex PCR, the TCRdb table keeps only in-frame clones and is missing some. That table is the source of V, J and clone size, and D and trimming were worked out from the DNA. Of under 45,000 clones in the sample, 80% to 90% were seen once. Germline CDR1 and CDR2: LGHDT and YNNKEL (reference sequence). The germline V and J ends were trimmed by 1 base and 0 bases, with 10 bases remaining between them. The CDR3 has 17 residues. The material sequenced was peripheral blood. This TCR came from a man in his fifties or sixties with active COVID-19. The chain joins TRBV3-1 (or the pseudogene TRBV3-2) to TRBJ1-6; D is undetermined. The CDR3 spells CASSQVGGSSYNSPLHF. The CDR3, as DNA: TGTGCCAGCAGCCAAGTCGGCGGGAGCTCCTATAATTCACCCCTCCACTTT.